The sequence of this T cell receptor (beta chain) was determined in a study of T cell repertoires in cytomegalovirus infection. This clonotype showed up just a few times. One entry per CDR3 protein results from TCRdb running MiXCR on the reads. Altogether around 320,000 distinct CDR3 sequences are present, around a tenth being singletons, with the ten largest covering around 4%. The CDR3 has 16 residues. CDR1 and CDR2 (germline): SNHLY, FYNNEI. V was pared by 2 bases and J by 1 base, with 13 bases between. The V call is TRBV2, the J call TRBJ2-3; D is possibly TRBD1 or TRBD2 (5 bases each). What was sequenced was PBMCs. The sequence came from a human donor in good health (CMV status not recorded). Some clones in this sample may be carry-over from other donors' samples. This chain's CDR3 is CASSEKGTKRTDTQYF. In DNA, the CDR3 is TGTGCCAGCAGTGAAAAAGGGACCAAGCGCACAGATACGCAGTATTTT.